The clone carrying this TCR beta chain appeared many times. As yet, its antigen is unknown. The data originate from a study of T cells in Graves' hyperthyroidism and ophthalmopathy. Study-wide points: The model made its ophthalmopathy prediction, and onset followed a median around 6.9 months later.

CDR3 size: 13 residues. The V gene's germline CDR1 is DFQATT and CDR2 SNEGSKA (reference sequence). V lost 6 bases, J lost 7 bases, and 9 bases stayed unmatched. TCR beta CDR3 regions were amplified from RNA transcripts. The HTBI primer set drove a first-round RT-PCR of the TCR CDR3. MiXCR, run by TCRdb on the multiplex PCR reads, gives a single entry per CDR3 protein. The table records around 350,000 distinct CDR3 sequences, nearly 15% of them present only once. Clinical symptoms, serum thyroxine, TRAb, thyroid ultrasound and orbital computed tomography established diagnosis. The V call is TRBV20-1, the J call TRBJ2-1, with TRBD1 matching over 7 bases. This clonotype originated in a woman aged 55-75 years with Graves' ophthalmopathy. The specimen sequenced was blood. CDR3 sequence: CSAQTGSWNEQFF. The DNA for the CDR3 is TGCAGTGCCCAGACAGGGTCCTGGAATGAGCAGTTCTTC.